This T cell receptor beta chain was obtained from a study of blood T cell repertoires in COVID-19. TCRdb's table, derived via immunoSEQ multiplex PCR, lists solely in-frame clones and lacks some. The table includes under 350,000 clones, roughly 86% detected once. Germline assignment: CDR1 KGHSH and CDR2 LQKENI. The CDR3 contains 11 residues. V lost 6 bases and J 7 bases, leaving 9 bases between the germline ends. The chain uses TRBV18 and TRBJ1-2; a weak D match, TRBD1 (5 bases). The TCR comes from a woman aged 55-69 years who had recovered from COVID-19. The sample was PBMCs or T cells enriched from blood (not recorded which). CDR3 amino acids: CASSSQGGYTF. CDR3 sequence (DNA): TGTGCCAGCTCCTCCCAGGGTGGCTACACCTTC.